The clone carrying this TCR beta chain was picked up many times. This sample was taken from a study of early T cells in non-severe SARS-CoV-2 infection. TCRdb recomputed calls from the 5' RACE reads with MiXCR, one row per CDR3 protein. Among tens of thousands of distinct CDR3 sequences listed, around 7% were seen once. The TCR comes from an adult who was a healthcare worker with PCR-confirmed SARS-CoV-2 infection or an uninfected control (not recorded which). The input for sequencing was whole blood, taken at baseline.

The chain's CDR3 is CASSQDSGRTQYF. The CDR3 nucleotides are TGCGCCAGCAGCCAAGATAGCGGGAGAACCCAGTACTTC. V gene TRBV4-3 combines with J gene TRBJ2-5; 9 nucleotides match TRBD2. V was clipped by 0 bases and J by 8 bases; unmatched bases: 1. The length of the CDR3 is 13 residues. The germline CDR1 and CDR2 sequences are LGHNA and YSLEER.